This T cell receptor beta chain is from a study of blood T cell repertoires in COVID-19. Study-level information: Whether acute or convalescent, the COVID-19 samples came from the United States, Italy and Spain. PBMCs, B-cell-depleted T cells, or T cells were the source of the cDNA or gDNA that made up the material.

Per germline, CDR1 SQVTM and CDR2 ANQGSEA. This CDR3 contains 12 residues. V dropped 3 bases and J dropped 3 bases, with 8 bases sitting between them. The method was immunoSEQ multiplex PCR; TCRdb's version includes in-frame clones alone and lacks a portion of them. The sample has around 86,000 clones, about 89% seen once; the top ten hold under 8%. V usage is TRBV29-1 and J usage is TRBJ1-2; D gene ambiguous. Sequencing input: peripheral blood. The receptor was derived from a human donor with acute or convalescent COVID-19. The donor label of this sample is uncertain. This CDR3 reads CSVDAHHYGYTF. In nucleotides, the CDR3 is TGCAGCGTTGACGCGCACCACTATGGCTACACCTTC.